This T cell receptor (beta chain) was sequenced for a study of T cell responses to AZD1222 COVID-19 vaccine. Study-level points and caveats: Clonal diversity was possibly underestimated; the donors were predominantly white British and more often female. Only after the peak T cell response were repertoires sampled. Nearly half of unique spike-specific TCRs reportedly avoided B.1.351 and B.1.1.7 mutated regions.

The data were produced by immunoSEQ multiplex PCR, yet TCRdb's version contains in-frame clones alone and is incomplete. The table shows about 120,000 clones, with over 85% occurring only once. To note about this clone: Its specificity is unknown.

Some second doses came at about 4 weeks and others at about 12 weeks; these were pooled. The sample was peripheral blood, taken 28 days after the second AZD1222 dose. The source of this sequence is an adult who received the AZD1222 COVID-19 vaccine.

CDR3 amino acids: CASSTEFATNEKLFF. The CDR3 nucleotides read TGCGCCAGCAGCACTGAATTTGCAACTAATGAAAAACTGTTTTTT. The genes are TRBV5-1 and TRBJ1-4; D gene uncertain. The germline V and J ends were trimmed by 4 bases and 0 bases, with 10 bases remaining between them. The CDR3 spans 15 residues. In germline, CDR1 is SGHRS, CDR2 YFSETQ.